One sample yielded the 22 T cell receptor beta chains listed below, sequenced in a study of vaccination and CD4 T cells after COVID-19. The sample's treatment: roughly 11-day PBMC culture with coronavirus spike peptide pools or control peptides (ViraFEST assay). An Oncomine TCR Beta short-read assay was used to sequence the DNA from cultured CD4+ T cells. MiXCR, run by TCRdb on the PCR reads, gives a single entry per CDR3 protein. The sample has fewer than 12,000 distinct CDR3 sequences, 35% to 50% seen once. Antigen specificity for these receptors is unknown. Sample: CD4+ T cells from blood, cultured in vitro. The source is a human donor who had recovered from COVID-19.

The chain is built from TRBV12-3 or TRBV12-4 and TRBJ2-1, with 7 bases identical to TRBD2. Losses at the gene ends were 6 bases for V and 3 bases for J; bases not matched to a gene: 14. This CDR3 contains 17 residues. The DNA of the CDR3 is TGTGCCAGCAGAAACAGGATCGGGACTATCCTCTACAATGAGCAGTTCTTC. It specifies CASRNRIGTILYNEQFF.

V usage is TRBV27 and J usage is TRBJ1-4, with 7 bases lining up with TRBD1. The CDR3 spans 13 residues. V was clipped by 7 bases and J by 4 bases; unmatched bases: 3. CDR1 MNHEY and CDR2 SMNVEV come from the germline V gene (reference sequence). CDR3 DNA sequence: TGTGCCAGCAAGGGACAGCTTAATGAAAAACTGTTTTTT. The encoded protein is CASKGQLNEKLFF.

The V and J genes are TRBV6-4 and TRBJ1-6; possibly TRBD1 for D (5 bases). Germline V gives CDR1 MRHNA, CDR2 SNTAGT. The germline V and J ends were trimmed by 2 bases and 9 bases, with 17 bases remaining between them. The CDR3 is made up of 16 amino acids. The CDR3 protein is CASSDADRPKTSPLHF. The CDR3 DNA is TGTGCCAGCAGTGACGCCGACAGACCTAAAACTTCACCCCTCCACTTT.

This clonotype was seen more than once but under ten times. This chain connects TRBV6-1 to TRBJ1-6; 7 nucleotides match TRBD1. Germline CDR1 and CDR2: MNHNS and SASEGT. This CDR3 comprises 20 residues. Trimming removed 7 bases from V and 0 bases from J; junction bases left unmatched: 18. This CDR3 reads CASTRGQELIMSSYNSPLHF. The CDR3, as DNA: TGTGCCAGCACTCGAGGACAGGAGCTAATAATGAGCTCCTATAATTCACCCCTCCACTTT.

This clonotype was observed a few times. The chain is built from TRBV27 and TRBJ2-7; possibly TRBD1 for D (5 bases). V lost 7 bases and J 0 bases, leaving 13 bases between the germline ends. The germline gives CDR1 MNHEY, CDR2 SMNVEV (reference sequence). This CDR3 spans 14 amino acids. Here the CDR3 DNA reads TGTGCCAGCAAAACCATCAGGGACTCCTACGAGCAGTACTTC. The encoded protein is CASKTIRDSYEQYF.

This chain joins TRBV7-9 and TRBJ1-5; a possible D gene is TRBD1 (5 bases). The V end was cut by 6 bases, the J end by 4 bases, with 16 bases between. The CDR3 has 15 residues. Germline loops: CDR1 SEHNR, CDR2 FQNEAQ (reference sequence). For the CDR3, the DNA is TGTGCCAGCAGTCCTCGGGGGGACGGGAATCAGCCCCAGCATTTT. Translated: CASSPRGDGNQPQHF.

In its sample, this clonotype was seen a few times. The DNA for the CDR3 is TGTGCCAGCAGCGGGACTTTAGCCTATGGCTACACCTTC. This codes for CASSGTLAYGYTF. The V gene is TRBV7-9, the J gene TRBJ1-2; perhaps TRBD1 as D (5 bases). Germline CDR1 reads SEHNR; CDR2 reads FQNEAQ (reference sequence). CDR3 length equals 13 residues. Trimming removed 5 bases from V and 4 bases from J, with 11 bases in between.

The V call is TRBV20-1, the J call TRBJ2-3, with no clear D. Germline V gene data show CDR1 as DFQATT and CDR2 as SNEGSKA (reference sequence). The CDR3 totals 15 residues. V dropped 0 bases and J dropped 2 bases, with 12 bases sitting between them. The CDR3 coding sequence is TGCAGTGCTAGAGATCGGAGACTCCACACAGATACGCAGTATTTT. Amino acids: CSARDRRLHTDTQYF.

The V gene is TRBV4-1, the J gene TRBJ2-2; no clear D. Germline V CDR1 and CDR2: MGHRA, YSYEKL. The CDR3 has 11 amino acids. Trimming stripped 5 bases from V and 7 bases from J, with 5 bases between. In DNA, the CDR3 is TGCGCCAGCAGCGGGTTCGGGGAGCTGTTTTTT. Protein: CASSGFGELFF.

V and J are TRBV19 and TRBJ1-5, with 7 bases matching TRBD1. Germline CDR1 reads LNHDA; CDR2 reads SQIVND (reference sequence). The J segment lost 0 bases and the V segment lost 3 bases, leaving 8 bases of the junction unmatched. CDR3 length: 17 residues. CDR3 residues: CASSIRQGWDSNQPQHF. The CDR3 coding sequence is TGTGCCAGTAGTATTAGACAGGGATGGGATAGCAATCAGCCCCAGCATTTT.

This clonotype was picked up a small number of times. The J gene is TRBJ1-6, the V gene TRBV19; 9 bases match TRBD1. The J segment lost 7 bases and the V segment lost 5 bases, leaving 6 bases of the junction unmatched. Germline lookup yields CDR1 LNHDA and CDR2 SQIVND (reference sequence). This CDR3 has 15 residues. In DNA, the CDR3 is TGTGCCAGTAGTTCCCCGGGACAGGGAAATTCACCCCTCCACTTT. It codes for CASSSPGQGNSPLHF.

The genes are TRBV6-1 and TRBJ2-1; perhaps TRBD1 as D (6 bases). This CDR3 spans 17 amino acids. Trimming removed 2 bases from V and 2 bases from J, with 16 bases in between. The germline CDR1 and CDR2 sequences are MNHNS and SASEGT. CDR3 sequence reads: CASSEYRDTEPYNEQFF. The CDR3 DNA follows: TGTGCCAGCAGTGAATACCGGGACACAGAACCCTACAATGAGCAGTTCTTC.

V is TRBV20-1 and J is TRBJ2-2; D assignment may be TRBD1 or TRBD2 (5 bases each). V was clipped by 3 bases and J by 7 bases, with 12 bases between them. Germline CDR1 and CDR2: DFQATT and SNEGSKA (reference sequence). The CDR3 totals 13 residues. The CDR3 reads CSARRGAGGELFF. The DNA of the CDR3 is TGCAGTGCTAGGAGAGGGGCGGGCGGGGAGCTGTTTTTT.

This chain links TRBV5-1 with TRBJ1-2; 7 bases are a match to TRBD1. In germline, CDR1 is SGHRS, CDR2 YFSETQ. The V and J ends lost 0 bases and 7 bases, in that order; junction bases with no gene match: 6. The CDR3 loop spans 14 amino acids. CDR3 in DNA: TGCGCCAGCAGCTTGGACAACAGGGGAGGTGGCTACACCTTC. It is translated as CASSLDNRGGGYTF.

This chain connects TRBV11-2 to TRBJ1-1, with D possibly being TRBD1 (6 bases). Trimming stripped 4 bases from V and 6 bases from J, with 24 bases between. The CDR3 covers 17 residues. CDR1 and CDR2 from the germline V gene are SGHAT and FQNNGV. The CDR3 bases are TGTGCCAGCAGCTCTCTTGGGATACAGGGAAAACTGGCTGAAGCTTTCTTT. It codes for CASSSLGIQGKLAEAFF.

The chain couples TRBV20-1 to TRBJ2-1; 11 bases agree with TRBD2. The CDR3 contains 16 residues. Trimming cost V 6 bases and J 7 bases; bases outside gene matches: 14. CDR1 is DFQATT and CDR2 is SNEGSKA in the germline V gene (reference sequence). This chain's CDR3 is CSAQITSGGLLNEQFF. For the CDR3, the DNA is TGCAGTGCGCAAATCACTAGCGGGGGCCTTTTGAATGAGCAGTTCTTC.

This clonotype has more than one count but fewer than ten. The CDR3 DNA reads TGTGCCAGCAGTGAGGTACATTTGGTTGCGGGGCCCCGGAGCGGCTACACCTTC. Translation: CASSEVHLVAGPRSGYTF. The chain is built from TRBV25-1 and TRBJ1-2; D may be TRBD1 (5 bases). The germline CDR1 and CDR2 sequences are MGHDK and SYGVNS. The V and J ends lost 3 bases and 8 bases respectively, with 28 bases between them. The CDR3 contains 18 residues.

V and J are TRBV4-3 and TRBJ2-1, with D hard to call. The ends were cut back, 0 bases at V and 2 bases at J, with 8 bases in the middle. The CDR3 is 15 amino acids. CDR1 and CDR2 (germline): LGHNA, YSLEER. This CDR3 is CASSQEVVTYNEQFF. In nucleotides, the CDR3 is TGCGCCAGCAGCCAAGAGGTCGTCACCTACAATGAGCAGTTCTTC.

CDR3 sequence reads: CSARDRMRGPSNTEAFF. The DNA for the CDR3 is TGCAGTGCTAGAGACCGTATGAGAGGGCCCTCAAACACTGAAGCTTTCTTT. This chain uses TRBV20-1 with TRBJ1-1; D unresolved. V was shortened by 0 bases and J by 2 bases, with 19 bases between the two germline ends. Germline values: CDR1 DFQATT, CDR2 SNEGSKA (reference sequence). There are 17 residues in the CDR3.

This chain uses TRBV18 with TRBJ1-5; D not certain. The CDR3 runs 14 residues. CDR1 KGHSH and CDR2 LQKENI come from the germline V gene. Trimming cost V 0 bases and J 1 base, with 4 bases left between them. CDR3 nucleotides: TGTGCCAGCTCACCACCTCAGAGCAATCAGCCCCAGCATTTT. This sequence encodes CASSPPQSNQPQHF.

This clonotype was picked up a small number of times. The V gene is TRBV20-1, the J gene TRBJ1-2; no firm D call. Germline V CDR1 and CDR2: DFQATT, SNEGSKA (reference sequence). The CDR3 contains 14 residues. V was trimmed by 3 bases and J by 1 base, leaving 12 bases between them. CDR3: CSASHELVNYGYTF. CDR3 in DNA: TGCAGTGCTAGTCACGAGTTAGTTAACTATGGCTACACCTTC.

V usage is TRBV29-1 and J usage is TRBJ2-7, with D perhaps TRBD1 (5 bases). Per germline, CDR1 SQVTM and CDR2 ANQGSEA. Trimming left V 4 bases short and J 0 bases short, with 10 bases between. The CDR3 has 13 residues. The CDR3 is CSVGGQSSYEQYF. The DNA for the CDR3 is TGCAGCGTTGGCGGACAAAGCTCCTACGAGCAGTACTTC.